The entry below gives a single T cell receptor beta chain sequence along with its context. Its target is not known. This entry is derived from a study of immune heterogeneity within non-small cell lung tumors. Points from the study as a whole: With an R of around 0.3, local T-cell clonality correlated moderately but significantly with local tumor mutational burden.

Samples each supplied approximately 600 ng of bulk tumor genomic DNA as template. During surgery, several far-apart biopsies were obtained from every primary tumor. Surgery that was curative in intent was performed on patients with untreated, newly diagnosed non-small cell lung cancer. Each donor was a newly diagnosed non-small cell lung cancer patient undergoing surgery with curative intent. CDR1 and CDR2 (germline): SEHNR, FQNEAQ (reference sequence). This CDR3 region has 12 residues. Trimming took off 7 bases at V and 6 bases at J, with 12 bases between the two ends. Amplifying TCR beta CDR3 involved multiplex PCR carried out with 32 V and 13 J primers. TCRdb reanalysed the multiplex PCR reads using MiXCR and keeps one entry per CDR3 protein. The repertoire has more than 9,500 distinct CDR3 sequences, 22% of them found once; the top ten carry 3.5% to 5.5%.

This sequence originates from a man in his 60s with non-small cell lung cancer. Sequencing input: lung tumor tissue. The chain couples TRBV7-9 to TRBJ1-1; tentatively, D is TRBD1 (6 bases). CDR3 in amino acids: CASKGQGSEAFF. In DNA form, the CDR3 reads TGTGCCAGCAAAGGTCAGGGGTCTGAAGCTTTCTTT. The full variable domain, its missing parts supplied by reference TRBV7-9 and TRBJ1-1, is DTGVSQNPRHKITKRGQNVTFRCDPISEHNRLYWYRQTLGQGPEFLTYFQNEAQLEKSRLLSDRFSAERPKGSFSTLEIQRTEQGDSAMYLCASKGQGSEAFFGQGTRLTVV.